The entry that follows covers one T cell receptor (beta chain) sequence. No antigen is known for it. Method: immunoSEQ multiplex PCR; TCRdb's copy keeps in-frame clones and lacks some. Of 700 to 900 clones detected, around nine tenths appear once; the ten largest clones hold roughly 6.3%. Over chemoradiotherapy, repertoires were sampled more than once. These data come from a study of chemoradiotherapy in HPV16-positive cancers. Study summary: Functional T-cell assays on a couple of HPV16-positive patients' cells defined candidate HPV-specific clones and common TCR motifs. Notes on the study in general: HPV-responsive T-cell expansion during chemoradiotherapy was linked to improved recurrence-free survival in HPV16-positive patients. Candidate HPV-specific clones and E7-related TCR motifs grew in tumor during treatment.

The V gene lost 3 bases and the J gene lost 6 bases, with 12 bases spanning the gap. The germline CDR1 and CDR2 sequences are SGHAT and FQNNGV. This CDR3 has 14 amino acids. The material was tumor tissue, obtained from a patient who underwent chemoradiotherapy. V is TRBV11-2 and J is TRBJ2-1; a weak D match, TRBD1 (5 bases). This clonotype originated in a human donor with HPV-associated anogenital cancer. CDR3 DNA: TGTGCCAGCAGCTTTAAGACAGAGATCAATGAGCAGTTCTTC. It encodes CASSFKTEINEQFF.